This record concerns one T cell receptor beta chain sequence. The sample comes from a study of blood T cell repertoires in COVID-19. The repertoire was sequenced with immunoSEQ multiplex PCR; TCRdb's copy has only in-frame clones and lacks some. The repertoire holds approximately 140,000 clones, with around nine tenths as singletons. The sample comprised PBMCs or T cells enriched from blood (not recorded which). The receptor's source is a woman in her 30s with acute COVID-19.

CDR3 nucleotides: TGTGCCAGCAGCTTGGCCCGGGACAGTGGCTATGGCTACACCTTC. It specifies CASSLARDSGYGYTF. V is TRBV5-4 and J is TRBJ1-2; 7 bases are shared with TRBD1. The V segment lost 0 bases and the J segment 4 bases; nucleotides outside the gene matches: 6. From germline, CDR1 is SGHNT and CDR2 YYREEE (reference sequence). The CDR3 totals 15 residues.